A selection of T cell receptor beta chains follows, all from one sample in a study of circulating CD8 cells and anti-PD-1 response in melanoma. TCRdb reprocessed the reads via MiXCR and lists one record per CDR3 protein. The repertoire holds roughly 1,700 distinct CDR3 sequences, with roughly 7.5% as singletons. This material consisted of CD8+ T cells from PBMCs, taken at baseline or after one month of anti-PD-1 therapy (not recorded which). All receptors come from a human donor with melanoma. Each CDR3 is given with its conserved first and last residue. A D gene is named only where the DNA matches it firmly. Only part of the rows carry a size: once, few, many, or a class if the clone is expanded.

clone_size: medium-sized; v_call: TRBV14; d_call: TRBD1; j_call: TRBJ2-7; cdr3_nt: TGTGCCAGCAGCCCCTGGGACAGGTCGTCCTACGAGCAGTACTTC; cdr3_aa: CASSPWDRSSYEQYF
clone_size: medium-sized; v_call: TRBV19; d_call: .; j_call: TRBJ1-1; cdr3_nt: TGTGCCAGTAGTATGTATTCGATGAACACTGAAGCTTTCTTT; cdr3_aa: CASSMYSMNTEAFF
clone_size: medium-sized; v_call: TRBV29-1; d_call: TRBD2; j_call: TRBJ2-7; cdr3_nt: TGCAGCGTTCGTCTAACTAGCGGCTACGAGCAGTACTTC; cdr3_aa: CSVRLTSGYEQYF
clone_size: large; v_call: TRBV9; d_call: .; j_call: TRBJ2-7; cdr3_nt: TGTGCCAGCAGCCCAGGGACTCGGGACGAGCAGTACTTC; cdr3_aa: CASSPGTRDEQYF
clone_size: medium-sized; v_call: TRBV27; d_call: TRBD1; j_call: TRBJ1-2; cdr3_nt: TGTGCCAGCAGTCACCATCAGGGGGCTGGCTATGGCTACACCTTC; cdr3_aa: CASSHHQGAGYGYTF
clone_size: medium-sized; v_call: TRBV19; d_call: .; j_call: TRBJ1-5; cdr3_nt: TGTGCCAGCCCCCTCGTTCGGTGTGGCAATCAGCCCCAGCATTTT; cdr3_aa: CASPLVRCGNQPQHF
clone_size: medium-sized; v_call: TRBV23-1; d_call: TRBD2; j_call: TRBJ2-7; cdr3_nt: TGCACAAAGCCAACTCCGGGCAGTCAACCTCGGGGGGATAGCGGGATCTCCTACGAGCAGTACTTC; cdr3_aa: CTKPTPGSQPRGDSGISYEQYF
clone_size: few; v_call: TRBV19; d_call: .; j_call: TRBJ1-2; cdr3_nt: TGTGCCAGTACAACGGACAAAAGATATGGCTACACCTTC; cdr3_aa: CASTTDKRYGYTF
clone_size: medium-sized; v_call: TRBV23-1; d_call: .; j_call: TRBJ1-2; cdr3_nt: TGCGCCAGCAGTCAATCTGTGAGAGGTGGCTACACCTTC; cdr3_aa: CASSQSVRGGYTF
clone_size: large; v_call: TRBV7-3; d_call: TRBD1; j_call: TRBJ2-5; cdr3_nt: TGTGCCAGCAGCCCCGGACAGGGCGGGGAGACCCAGTACTTC; cdr3_aa: CASSPGQGGETQYF
clone_size: large; v_call: TRBV28; d_call: TRBD1; j_call: TRBJ2-7; cdr3_nt: TGTGCCAGCCACAGGGGTGTCGAGCAGTACTTC; cdr3_aa: CASHRGVEQYF
clone_size: medium-sized; v_call: TRBV28; d_call: .; j_call: TRBJ2-1; cdr3_nt: TGTGCCAGCACCAAAGGCGGAGGGGTCTACAATGAGCAGTTCTTC; cdr3_aa: CASTKGGGVYNEQFF
clone_size: medium-sized; v_call: TRBV24-1; d_call: .; j_call: TRBJ2-7; cdr3_nt: TGTGCCACCAGTGAAGGCTACGAGCAGTACTTC; cdr3_aa: CATSEGYEQYF
clone_size: few; v_call: TRBV19; d_call: TRBD1; j_call: TRBJ2-5; cdr3_nt: TGTGCCAGTAGTGAACCCCTCCGGGACAGGAAAGAGACCCAGTACTTC; cdr3_aa: CASSEPLRDRKETQYF
clone_size: large; v_call: TRBV27; d_call: TRBD1; j_call: TRBJ1-2; cdr3_nt: TGTGCCAGCAGGGAACAGGGGAACCTCTATGGCTACACCTTC; cdr3_aa: CASREQGNLYGYTF
clone_size: medium-sized; v_call: TRBV2; d_call: .; j_call: TRBJ2-7; cdr3_nt: TGTGCCAGCAGTGAGGAGCTTTCCTACGAGCAGTACTTC; cdr3_aa: CASSEELSYEQYF
clone_size: medium-sized; v_call: TRBV25-1; d_call: TRBD1; j_call: TRBJ1-5; cdr3_nt: TGTGCCAGCAGTGACGGACAGGGGCGCAATCAGCCCCAGCATTTT; cdr3_aa: CASSDGQGRNQPQHF
clone_size: medium-sized; v_call: TRBV19; d_call: .; j_call: TRBJ2-1; cdr3_nt: TGTGCCAGTAATAACGGGAGCAGGTCCAATGAGCAGTTCTTC; cdr3_aa: CASNNGSRSNEQFF
clone_size: medium-sized; v_call: TRBV19; d_call: TRBD2; j_call: TRBJ2-7; cdr3_nt: TGTGCCAGTGGTGCCGGGACTAGCGGCTACGAGCAGTACTTC; cdr3_aa: CASGAGTSGYEQYF
clone_size: .; v_call: TRBV30; d_call: .; j_call: TRBJ1-2; cdr3_nt: TGTGCCTCTAAACCATTAAGGGTGCATGGCTACACCTTC; cdr3_aa: CASKPLRVHGYTF
clone_size: medium-sized; v_call: TRBV28; d_call: .; j_call: TRBJ2-7; cdr3_nt: TGTGCCAGCAGTTTTGGCGACAGAACCTACGAGCAGTACTTC; cdr3_aa: CASSFGDRTYEQYF
clone_size: .; v_call: TRBV24-1; d_call: .; j_call: TRBJ2-1; cdr3_nt: TGTGCCACCAGTGATTCGACGATAACCAAGAATGAGCAGTTCTTC; cdr3_aa: CATSDSTITKNEQFF
clone_size: medium-sized; v_call: TRBV28; d_call: .; j_call: TRBJ1-5; cdr3_nt: TGTGCCAGCTTTTCCCTCTCCGATGCTAGCAATCAGCCCCAGCATTTT; cdr3_aa: CASFSLSDASNQPQHF
clone_size: large; v_call: TRBV28; d_call: TRBD2; j_call: TRBJ2-5; cdr3_nt: TGTGCCAGCAGCCCCCCCTCCGGGAGGGACCAAGAGACCCAGTACTTC; cdr3_aa: CASSPPSGRDQETQYF
clone_size: medium-sized; v_call: TRBV24-1; d_call: TRBD1; j_call: TRBJ2-7; cdr3_nt: TGTGCCACCGGACCGGGACAGGTCTACGAGCAGTACTTC; cdr3_aa: CATGPGQVYEQYF
clone_size: large; v_call: TRBV29-1; d_call: .; j_call: TRBJ2-3; cdr3_nt: TGCAGCGTTGTGGCAGATACGCAGTATTTT; cdr3_aa: CSVVADTQYF
clone_size: medium-sized; v_call: TRBV27; d_call: TRBD1; j_call: TRBJ2-1; cdr3_nt: TGTGCCAGCAGTTTTTCCAGGGGGAACAATGAGCAGTTCTTC; cdr3_aa: CASSFSRGNNEQFF
clone_size: medium-sized; v_call: TRBV27; d_call: .; j_call: TRBJ1-4; cdr3_nt: TGTGCCAGCAGTTTAGAGGGGGACAAGCCTGAAAAACTGTTTTTT; cdr3_aa: CASSLEGDKPEKLFF
clone_size: medium-sized; v_call: TRBV27; d_call: .; j_call: TRBJ2-5; cdr3_nt: TGTGCCAGCAGTTTACTTGGGCAGGGTCAAGAGACCCAGTACTTC; cdr3_aa: CASSLLGQGQETQYF
clone_size: medium-sized; v_call: TRBV25-1; d_call: .; j_call: TRBJ1-2; cdr3_nt: TGTGCCAGCAGTGAATCCTGGGATGGCTACACCTTC; cdr3_aa: CASSESWDGYTF
clone_size: medium-sized; v_call: TRBV7-3; d_call: .; j_call: TRBJ2-3; cdr3_nt: TGTGCCAGCAGCTTGGTGGTGGGGTCTCCCACAGATACGCAGTATTTT; cdr3_aa: CASSLVVGSPTDTQYF
clone_size: few; v_call: TRBV10-3; d_call: TRBD2; j_call: TRBJ2-1; cdr3_nt: TGTGCCATCAGCGACCCCGGACTAGTCCAGGGAAAACGGGAATACAATGAGCAGTTCTTC; cdr3_aa: CAISDPGLVQGKREYNEQFF
clone_size: large; v_call: TRBV28; d_call: .; j_call: TRBJ1-2; cdr3_nt: TGTGCCAGCAGTATCCAAATATACTATGGCTACACCTTC; cdr3_aa: CASSIQIYYGYTF
clone_size: medium-sized; v_call: TRBV7-2; d_call: TRBD2; j_call: TRBJ2-1; cdr3_nt: TGTGCCAGCAGCAAGACTAGCGGGACATCCTACAATGAGCAGTTCTTC; cdr3_aa: CASSKTSGTSYNEQFF
clone_size: medium-sized; v_call: TRBV27; d_call: .; j_call: TRBJ2-7; cdr3_nt: TGTGCCAGCGGTCCCGGGCTTATCTCCTACGAGCAGTACTTC; cdr3_aa: CASGPGLISYEQYF
clone_size: .; v_call: TRBV7-7; d_call: .; j_call: TRBJ2-2; cdr3_nt: TGTGCTAGCAGCTTAGAGGCCTCTAGGGAGCTGTTTTTT; cdr3_aa: CASSLEASRELFF
clone_size: medium-sized; v_call: TRBV4-3; d_call: .; j_call: TRBJ2-5; cdr3_nt: TGCGCCAGCAGCCAGGCAAGCGCGAAGGGCGAGACCCAGTACTTC; cdr3_aa: CASSQASAKGETQYF
clone_size: medium-sized; v_call: TRBV29-1; d_call: .; j_call: TRBJ2-2; cdr3_nt: TGCAGCGTCTCGGGTCGCACCGGGGAGCTGTTTTTT; cdr3_aa: CSVSGRTGELFF
clone_size: large; v_call: TRBV5-4; d_call: TRBD2; j_call: TRBJ2-1; cdr3_nt: TGTGCCAGCAGCTCGGTTAGCGGGGTCGATGAGCAGTTCTTC; cdr3_aa: CASSSVSGVDEQFF
clone_size: medium-sized; v_call: TRBV28; d_call: .; j_call: TRBJ2-5; cdr3_nt: TGTGCCAGCGGGCAGCCCGTTCAAGAGACCCAGTACTTC; cdr3_aa: CASGQPVQETQYF
clone_size: medium-sized; v_call: TRBV7-3; d_call: TRBD2; j_call: TRBJ2-5; cdr3_nt: TGTGCCAGCAGCCCATTCCTAGCGGGAGGTCCGGACGGAGAGACCCAGTACTTC; cdr3_aa: CASSPFLAGGPDGETQYF
clone_size: medium-sized; v_call: TRBV2; d_call: .; j_call: TRBJ2-7; cdr3_nt: TGTGCCAGCAGTGAAGGGGACTCCCAAACCTACGAGCAGTACTTC; cdr3_aa: CASSEGDSQTYEQYF
clone_size: medium-sized; v_call: TRBV28; d_call: .; j_call: TRBJ2-5; cdr3_nt: TGTGCCAGCAGTTCTGGGGGCCGGGAGACCCAGTACTTC; cdr3_aa: CASSSGGRETQYF
clone_size: medium-sized; v_call: TRBV5-4; d_call: .; j_call: TRBJ2-2; cdr3_nt: TGTGCCAGCAGCTTGGCCGGGCTAGCGCGTTCGAACACCGGGGAGTTGTTTTTT; cdr3_aa: CASSLAGLARSNTGELFF
clone_size: medium-sized; v_call: TRBV25-1; d_call: .; j_call: TRBJ1-1; cdr3_nt: TGTGCCAGCAGTGAGGAGGCTCCAGGGGCGAACACTGAAGCTTTCTTT; cdr3_aa: CASSEEAPGANTEAFF
clone_size: .; v_call: TRBV28; d_call: .; j_call: TRBJ2-3; cdr3_nt: TGTGCCAGCAGCATCGGCCAGGGGCAAAATACGCAGTATTTT; cdr3_aa: CASSIGQGQNTQYF
clone_size: .; v_call: TRBV19; d_call: .; j_call: TRBJ2-1; cdr3_nt: TGTGCCAGTACCACACACGAGGGAAGTCTCTACAATGAGCAGTTCTTC; cdr3_aa: CASTTHEGSLYNEQFF
clone_size: medium-sized; v_call: TRBV28; d_call: .; j_call: TRBJ1-5; cdr3_nt: TGTGCCAGCAGTTTAACAGAAGATCAGCCCCAGCATTTT; cdr3_aa: CASSLTEDQPQHF
clone_size: medium-sized; v_call: TRBV23-1; d_call: .; j_call: TRBJ1-5; cdr3_nt: TGCGCCAGCAGTTCCCGGGACTCCAATCAGCCCCAGCATTTT; cdr3_aa: CASSSRDSNQPQHF
clone_size: large; v_call: TRBV5-4; d_call: .; j_call: TRBJ2-1; cdr3_nt: TGTGCCAGCAGCTTATTTGGGGACGTAAGGCAGTTCTTC; cdr3_aa: CASSLFGDVRQFF
clone_size: medium-sized; v_call: TRBV2; d_call: .; j_call: TRBJ1-5; cdr3_nt: TGTGCCAGCAGTGAAGGGGTCCTCTCCCCCAATCAGCCCCAGCATTTT; cdr3_aa: CASSEGVLSPNQPQHF
clone_size: .; v_call: TRBV19; d_call: .; j_call: TRBJ1-4; cdr3_nt: TGTGCCAGTAGTATGACGACGATCGCAACTAATGAAAAACTGTTTTTT; cdr3_aa: CASSMTTIATNEKLFF
clone_size: medium-sized; v_call: TRBV19; d_call: .; j_call: TRBJ1-1; cdr3_nt: TGTGCCAGTAGTATAGCGCCGTCCACTGAAGCTTTCTTT; cdr3_aa: CASSIAPSTEAFF
clone_size: medium-sized; v_call: TRBV27; d_call: .; j_call: TRBJ2-7; cdr3_nt: TGTGCCAGCAGTTTTGGGGCTAGCCACTGGGAGCAGTACTTC; cdr3_aa: CASSFGASHWEQYF